A single sample gave rise to the 11 T cell receptor beta chains below, sequenced in a study of blood T cell repertoires in COVID-19. Some clones are missing from TCRdb's copy, which holds only in-frame ones; the method was immunoSEQ multiplex PCR. The repertoire includes about 330,000 clones, roughly 87% of them detected once, and 5.5% to 7% sits in the top ten. The sample was PBMCs or T cells enriched from blood (not recorded which). Every receptor here comes from a woman between 25 and 40 years old who had recovered from COVID-19.

This clone was seen once. This chain uses TRBV7-3 with TRBJ1-1, with D uncertain. Germline CDR1 reads SGHTA; CDR2 reads FQGTGA. The CDR3 runs to 14 residues. The V end lost 2 bases, the J end lost 1 base, and 8 bases lay between the germline ends. The CDR3 sequence is CASSLGRSNTEAFF. CDR3 nucleotides: TGTGCCAGCAGCTTAGGGCGTTCGAACACTGAAGCTTTCTTT.

The rearrangement uses TRBV25-1 and TRBJ1-2, with 10 bases matching TRBD1. V trimming: 8 bases; J trimming: 2 bases; junction bases outside the gene matches: 5. Germline values: CDR1 MGHDK, CDR2 SYGVNS. The CDR3 has 14 residues. The CDR3 reads CASGDRGRNYGYTF. The CDR3 DNA reads as TGTGCCAGCGGCGACAGGGGGCGCAACTATGGCTACACCTTC.

J is TRBJ1-1 and V is TRBV5-1; 7 positions agree with TRBD1. Germline CDR1 is SGHRS and CDR2 is YFSETQ. V dropped 3 bases and J dropped 0; count of bases not matched to a gene: 5. CDR3 length: 15 amino acids. The DNA for the CDR3 is TGCGCCAGCAGCTACGGGACAGCTATGAACACTGAAGCTTTCTTT. Its translation: CASSYGTAMNTEAFF.

This clone was detected only once. The rearrangement uses TRBV27 and TRBJ1-1; 10 positions match TRBD1. Germline lookup yields CDR1 MNHEY and CDR2 SMNVEV (reference sequence). The CDR3 is 13 amino acids. J lost 9 bases, V lost 6 bases, and 7 bases had no gene match. The CDR3: CASRGQGVGKAFF. CDR3 DNA sequence: TGTGCCAGCAGAGGACAGGGGGTTGGAAAAGCTTTCTTT.

The chain has TRBV27 and TRBJ2-1; TRBD2 matches 11 bases. V dropped 0 bases and J dropped 1; count of bases not matched to a gene: 2. Per germline, CDR1 MNHEY and CDR2 SMNVEV (reference sequence). The CDR3 has 17 residues. The CDR3: CASSLSPSGGSYNEQFF. The CDR3 DNA sequence: TGTGCCAGCAGTTTATCCCCTAGCGGGGGGTCCTACAATGAGCAGTTCTTC.

The genes are TRBV5-1 and TRBJ2-7; D uncertain. This CDR3 contains 14 residues. In germline, CDR1 is SGHRS, CDR2 YFSETQ. Trimming left V 0 bases short and J 1 base short, with 8 bases between. The CDR3 nucleotides are TGCGCCAGCAGCTTGGGAGTACAGTCCTACGAGCAGTACTTC. Residues: CASSLGVQSYEQYF. Filled out from reference TRBV5-1 and TRBJ2-7, the complete variable domain reads KAGVTQTPRYLIKTRGQQVTLSCSPISGHRSVSWYQQTPGQGLQFLFEYFSETQRNKGNFPGRFSGRQFSNSRSEMNVSTLELGDSALYLCASSLGVQSYEQYFGPGTRLTVT.

CDR3 protein: CASTRGSGGLNTGELFF. CDR3 sequence (DNA): TGTGCCAGCACCCGGGGTAGCGGGGGCCTCAACACCGGGGAGCTGTTTTTT. The chain couples TRBV7-2 to TRBJ2-2; 9 bases are shared with TRBD2. CDR1 and CDR2 (germline): SGHTA, FQGNSA. The V gene end was trimmed by 7 bases and the J gene end by 2 bases; junction bases not matched to a gene: 11. The CDR3 runs to 17 residues.

As to this clone: The same CDR3 is also encoded by other DNA sequences in this sample. V is TRBV9 and J is TRBJ1-6; tentatively, D is TRBD1 (5 bases). The CDR3 runs to 13 residues. Trimming shortened V by 2 bases and J by 7 bases, and 7 bases separated the two germline ends. Germline assignment: CDR1 SGDLS and CDR2 YYNGEE. The CDR3 reads CASSVDSNSPLHF. For the CDR3, the DNA is TGTGCCAGCAGCGTTGACAGCAATTCACCCCTCCACTTT.

This rearrangement joins TRBV4-3 to TRBJ2-1, with D perhaps matching TRBD2 (6 bases). With 0 bases removed from V and 4 bases from J, the gap between germline ends came to 10 bases. The CDR3 is made up of 15 amino acids. Germline CDR1 LGHNA, CDR2 YSLEER. CDR3 coding DNA: TGCGCCAGCAGCCAAGATGCGGGGTCTTACAATGAGCAGTTCTTC. It yields the protein CASSQDAGSYNEQFF.

This chain links TRBV23-1 with TRBJ1-2; D call uncertain. TRBV23-1 is marked as an open reading frame, function uncertain. This CDR3 contains 17 residues. The V and J ends lost 2 bases and 5 bases respectively, with 21 bases between them. The CDR3 bases are TGCGCCAGCAGTCAAATGCCCCCTCCACTCATTCTGTATGGCTACACCTTC. It encodes CASSQMPPPLILYGYTF.

This chain joins TRBV7-9 and TRBJ1-1; TRBD1 might be the D (6 bases). V was trimmed by 3 bases and J by 6 bases, leaving 14 bases between them. CDR1 is SEHNR, CDR2 FQNEAQ, per germline (reference sequence). This CDR3 has 14 amino acids. CDR3 sequence: CASSLIQGPPEAFF. The CDR3 DNA is TGTGCCAGCAGCTTGATACAGGGCCCGCCTGAAGCTTTCTTT.